By share of the sample, the clone carrying this T cell receptor beta chain is large. The antigen is undetermined. The method was immunoSEQ multiplex PCR; TCRdb's version includes in-frame clones alone and lacks a portion of them. Of several thousand clones listed, 70% to 80% are singletons. The CDR3 is made up of 14 amino acids. In germline, CDR1 is LNHDA, CDR2 SQIVND (reference sequence). The ends were cut back, 0 bases at V and 9 bases at J, with 12 bases in the middle. The data are from a study of T cell clonotyping in hematopoietic cell transplantation. The study, taken as a whole, reports: CD4 and CD8 repertoire contributions could not be separated without sorting.

Sequenced material: peripheral blood mononuclear cells, taken 100 days after allogeneic stem cell transplant. The chain employs TRBV19 and TRBJ1-5; D uncertain. This sequence was found in a male patient between 60 and 69 years old who had an allogeneic stem cell transplant, so T cells may come from the graft donor. Some clones in this sample may be carry-over from other donors' samples. DNA of the CDR3: TGTGCCAGTAGTATAGAGGGCGGTGGGAGGCCCCAGCATTTT. Translation: CASSIEGGGRPQHF.